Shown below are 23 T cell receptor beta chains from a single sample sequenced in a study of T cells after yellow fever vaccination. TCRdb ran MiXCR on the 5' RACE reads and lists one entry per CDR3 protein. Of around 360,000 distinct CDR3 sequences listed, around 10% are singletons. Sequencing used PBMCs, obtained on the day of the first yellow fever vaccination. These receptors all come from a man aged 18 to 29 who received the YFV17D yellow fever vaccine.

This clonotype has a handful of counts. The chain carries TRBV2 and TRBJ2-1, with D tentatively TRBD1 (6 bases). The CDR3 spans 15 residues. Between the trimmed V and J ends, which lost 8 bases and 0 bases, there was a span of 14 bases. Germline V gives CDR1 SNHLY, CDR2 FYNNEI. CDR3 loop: CASRGGKNSYNEQFF. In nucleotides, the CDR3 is TGTGCCAGCCGAGGGGGAAAAAACTCCTACAATGAGCAGTTCTTC.

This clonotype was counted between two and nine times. In nucleotides, the CDR3 is TGCGCCAGCAGTTCTTGGGCAGGGGGTCCTCTCGACACCATATATTTT. Protein sequence: CASSSWAGGPLDTIYF. V and J are TRBV5-1 and TRBJ1-3; 7 bases map to TRBD1. Germline loops: CDR1 SGHRS, CDR2 YFSETQ. The CDR3 runs 16 residues. V lost 5 bases and J lost 8; bases outside the gene matches: 16.

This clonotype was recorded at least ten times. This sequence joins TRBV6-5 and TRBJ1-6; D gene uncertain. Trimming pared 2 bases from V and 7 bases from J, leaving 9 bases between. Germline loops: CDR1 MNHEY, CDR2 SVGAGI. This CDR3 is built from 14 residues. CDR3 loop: CASSYDGFNSPLHF. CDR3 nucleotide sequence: TGTGCCAGCAGTTACGACGGGTTCAATTCACCCCTCCACTTT.

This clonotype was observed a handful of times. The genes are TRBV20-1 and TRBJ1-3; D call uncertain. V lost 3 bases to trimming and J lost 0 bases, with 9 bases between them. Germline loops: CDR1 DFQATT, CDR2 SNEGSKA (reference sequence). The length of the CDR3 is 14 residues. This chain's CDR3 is CSAREGLSGNTIYF. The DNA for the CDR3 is TGCAGTGCTAGGGAGGGCCTCTCTGGAAACACCATATATTTT.

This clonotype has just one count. CDR3 in DNA: TGCAGTGCGCAACAGACTACCAACACCGGGGAGCTGTTTTTT. As protein: CSAQQTTNTGELFF. The chain joins TRBV20-1 to TRBJ2-2, with a tentative D call TRBD2 (5 bases). CDR3 length: 14 amino acids. V lost 6 bases to trimming and J lost 2 bases, with 13 bases between them. Germline CDR1 is DFQATT and CDR2 is SNEGSKA (reference sequence).

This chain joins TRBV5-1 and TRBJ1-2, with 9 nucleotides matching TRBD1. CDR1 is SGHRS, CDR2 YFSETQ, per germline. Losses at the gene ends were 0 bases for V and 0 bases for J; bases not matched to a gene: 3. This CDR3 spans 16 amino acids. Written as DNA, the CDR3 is TGCGCCAGCAGCTTGGGGGACAGGGAAACTAACTATGGCTACACCTTC. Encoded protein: CASSLGDRETNYGYTF.

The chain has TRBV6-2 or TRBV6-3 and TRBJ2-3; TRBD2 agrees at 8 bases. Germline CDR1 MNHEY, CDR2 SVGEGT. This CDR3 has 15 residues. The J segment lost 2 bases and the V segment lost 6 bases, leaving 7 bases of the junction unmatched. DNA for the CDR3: TGTGCCAGCAGCCCGGCGGGGGGTCTCACAGATACGCAGTATTTT. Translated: CASSPAGGLTDTQYF.

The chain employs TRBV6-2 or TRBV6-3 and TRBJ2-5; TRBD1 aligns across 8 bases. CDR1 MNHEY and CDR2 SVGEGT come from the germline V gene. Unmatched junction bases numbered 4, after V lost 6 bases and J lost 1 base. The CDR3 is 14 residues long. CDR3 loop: CASRTDRGQETQYF. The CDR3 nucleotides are TGTGCCAGCAGGACCGACAGGGGCCAAGAGACCCAGTACTTC.

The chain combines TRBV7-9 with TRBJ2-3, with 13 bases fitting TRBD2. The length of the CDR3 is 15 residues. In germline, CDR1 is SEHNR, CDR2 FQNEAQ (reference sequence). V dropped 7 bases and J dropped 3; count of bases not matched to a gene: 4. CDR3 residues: CASNPTSGGTDTQYF. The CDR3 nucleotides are TGTGCCAGCAACCCGACTAGCGGGGGGACAGATACGCAGTATTTT.

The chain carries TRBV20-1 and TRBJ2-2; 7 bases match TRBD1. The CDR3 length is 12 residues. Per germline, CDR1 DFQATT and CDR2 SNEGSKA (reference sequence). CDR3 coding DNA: TGCACTCGGACAGGGAACACCGGGGAGCTGTTTTTT. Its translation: CTRTGNTGELFF.

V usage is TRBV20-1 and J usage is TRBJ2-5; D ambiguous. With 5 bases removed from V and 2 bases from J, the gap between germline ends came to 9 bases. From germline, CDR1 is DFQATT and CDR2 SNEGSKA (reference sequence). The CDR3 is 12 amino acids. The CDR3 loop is CSAQPQQETQYF. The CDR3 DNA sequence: TGCAGTGCTCAGCCCCAACAAGAGACCCAGTACTTC.

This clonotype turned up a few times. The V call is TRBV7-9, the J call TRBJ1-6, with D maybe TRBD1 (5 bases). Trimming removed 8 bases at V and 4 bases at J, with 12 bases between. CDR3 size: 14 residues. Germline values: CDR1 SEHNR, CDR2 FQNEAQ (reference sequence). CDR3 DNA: TGTGCCAGCGGTCCGGGACGGTATAATTCACCCCTCCACTTT. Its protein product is CASGPGRYNSPLHF.

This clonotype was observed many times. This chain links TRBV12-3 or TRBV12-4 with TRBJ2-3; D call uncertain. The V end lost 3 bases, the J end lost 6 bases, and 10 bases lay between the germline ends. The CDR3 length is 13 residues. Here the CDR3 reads CASSFRGADTQYF. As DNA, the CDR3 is TGTGCCAGCAGTTTTCGTGGTGCTGATACGCAGTATTTT.

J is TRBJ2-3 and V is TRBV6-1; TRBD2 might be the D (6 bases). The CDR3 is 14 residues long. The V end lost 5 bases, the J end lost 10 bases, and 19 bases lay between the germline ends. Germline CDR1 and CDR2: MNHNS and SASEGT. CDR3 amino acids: CASSPGTPGNAQYF. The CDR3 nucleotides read TGTGCCAGCAGTCCCGGGACTCCCGGAAACGCGCAGTATTTT.

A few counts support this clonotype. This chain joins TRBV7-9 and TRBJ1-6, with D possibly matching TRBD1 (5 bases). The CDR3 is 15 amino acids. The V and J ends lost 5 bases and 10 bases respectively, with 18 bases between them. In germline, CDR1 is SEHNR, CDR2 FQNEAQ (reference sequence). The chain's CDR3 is CASSHTGGTQSPLHF. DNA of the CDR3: TGTGCCAGCAGCCATACCGGGGGGACGCAGTCACCCCTCCACTTT.

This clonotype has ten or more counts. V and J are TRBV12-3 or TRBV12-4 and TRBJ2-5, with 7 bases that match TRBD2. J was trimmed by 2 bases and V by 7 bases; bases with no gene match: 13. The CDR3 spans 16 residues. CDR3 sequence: CASTERDGRSQETQYF. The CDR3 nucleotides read TGTGCCAGCACCGAGCGGGACGGGAGATCTCAAGAGACCCAGTACTTC.

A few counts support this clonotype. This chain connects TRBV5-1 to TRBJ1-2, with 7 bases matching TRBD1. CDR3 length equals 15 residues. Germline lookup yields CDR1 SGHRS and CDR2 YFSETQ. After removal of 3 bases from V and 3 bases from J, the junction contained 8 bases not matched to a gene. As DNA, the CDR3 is TGCGCCAGCAGCTCCGATATACAGGGGCACTATGGCTACACCTTC. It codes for CASSSDIQGHYGYTF.

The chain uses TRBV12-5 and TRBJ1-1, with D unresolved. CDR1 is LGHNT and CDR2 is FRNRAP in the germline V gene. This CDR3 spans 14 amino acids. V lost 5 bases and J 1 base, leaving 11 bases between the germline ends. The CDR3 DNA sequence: TGTGCTAGTGGTCCTCAAGCAGCGAACACTGAAGCTTTCTTT. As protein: CASGPQAANTEAFF.

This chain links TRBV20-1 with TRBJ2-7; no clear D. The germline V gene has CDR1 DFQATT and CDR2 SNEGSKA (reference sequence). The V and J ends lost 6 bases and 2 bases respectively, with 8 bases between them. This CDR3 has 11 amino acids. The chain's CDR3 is CSALEAYEQYV. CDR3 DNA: TGCAGTGCCCTAGAAGCCTACGAGCAGTACGTC.

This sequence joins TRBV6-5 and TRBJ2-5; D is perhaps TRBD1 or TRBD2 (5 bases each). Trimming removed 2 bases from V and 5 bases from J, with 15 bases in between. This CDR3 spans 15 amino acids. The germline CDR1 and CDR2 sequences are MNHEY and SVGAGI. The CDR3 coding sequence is TGTGCCAGCAGTTACGGACAAGTGGGAGCGGAGACCCAGTACTTC. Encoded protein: CASSYGQVGAETQYF.

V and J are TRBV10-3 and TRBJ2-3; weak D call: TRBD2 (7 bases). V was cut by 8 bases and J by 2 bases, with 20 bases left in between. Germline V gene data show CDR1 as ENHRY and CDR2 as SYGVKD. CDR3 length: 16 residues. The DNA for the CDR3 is TGTGCCATCGAGGACTCGCGGGGGCCCACCACAGATACGCAGTATTTT. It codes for CAIEDSRGPTTDTQYF.

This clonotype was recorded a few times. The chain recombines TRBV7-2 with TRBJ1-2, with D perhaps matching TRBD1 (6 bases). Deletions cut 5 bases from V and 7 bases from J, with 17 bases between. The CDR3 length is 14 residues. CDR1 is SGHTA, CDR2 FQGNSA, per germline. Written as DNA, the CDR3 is TGTGCCAGCAGCCCAATGGAGGGGGTTGGTGGCTACACCTTC. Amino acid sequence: CASSPMEGVGGYTF.

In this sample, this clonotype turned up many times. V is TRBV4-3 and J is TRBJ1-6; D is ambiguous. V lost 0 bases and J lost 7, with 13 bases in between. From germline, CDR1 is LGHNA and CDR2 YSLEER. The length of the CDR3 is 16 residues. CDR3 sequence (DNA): TGCGCCAGCAGCCAAGAGGCGGCAGGAACAAATTCACCCCTCCACTTT. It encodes CASSQEAAGTNSPLHF.